This record covers a single T cell receptor (beta chain). Sequenced by immunoSEQ multiplex PCR; TCRdb stores in-frame clones only, minus some. The profile shows about 350,000 clones, around 84% of them singletons. The data are from a study of Ad26.COV2.S vaccination and SARS-CoV-2 variants. Treatment specified: roughly 18 received Ad26.COV2.S at low or high dose, single or two shots; about 5 received placebo; per-sample allocation not given. Samples were taken on day 63 after the first vaccine or placebo injection. Sequenced here: peripheral blood, sampled in a trial of Ad26.COV2.S vaccine versus placebo. The TCR comes from a person between 18 and 60 years old who received the Ad26.COV2.S COVID-19 vaccine or a placebo.

CDR3: CASSSPTGLTDEQFF. In DNA, the CDR3 is TGTGCCAGCAGCTCTCCGACAGGCCTAACGGATGAGCAGTTCTTC. The rearrangement links TRBV7-2 to TRBJ2-1; possible D gene TRBD1, 6 bases. V lost 4 bases, J lost 8 bases, and 18 bases lay in between. The CDR3 is 15 residues long. From germline, CDR1 is SGHTA and CDR2 FQGNSA.